Shown below are 6 T cell receptor beta chains from a single sample sequenced in a study of siplizumab effects on memory and regulatory T cells. Produced via immunoSEQ multiplex PCR; TCRdb's table is partial and in-frame only. Of approximately 68,000 clones listed, about 90% are singletons. Material: CD8+ T cells sorted from blood. These receptors all come from a human donor in good health.

The chain links TRBV30 to TRBJ2-7; D tentatively reads TRBD1 or TRBD2 (5 bases each). Between the trimmed V and J ends, which lost 4 bases and 6 bases, there was a span of 13 bases. The germline gives CDR1 GTSNPN, CDR2 SVGIG (reference sequence). There are 12 residues in the CDR3. This CDR3 is CAWNEGAGEQYF. In DNA form, the CDR3 reads TGTGCCTGGAATGAAGGGGCGGGCGAGCAGTACTTC.

The chain carries TRBV6-1 and TRBJ2-5; possibly TRBD2 for D (6 bases). The germline V and J ends were trimmed by 0 bases and 5 bases, with 16 bases remaining between them. Germline V gene lookup returns CDR1 MNHNS and CDR2 SASEGT. This CDR3 is 16 amino acids long. CDR3 protein: CASSEATWGVLETQYF. CDR3 coding DNA: TGTGCCAGCAGTGAAGCGACCTGGGGGGTACTTGAGACCCAGTACTTC.

V gene TRBV11-3 combines with J gene TRBJ2-1; tentative D call: TRBD2 (6 bases). CDR1 is SGHNT and CDR2 is YENEEA in the germline V gene. Between the trimmed V and J ends, which lost 1 base and 3 bases, there was a span of 13 bases. The CDR3 extends over 16 amino acids. CDR3 sequence: CASSLAGDSNYNEQFF. The CDR3 coding sequence is TGTGCCAGCAGCTTAGCTGGGGACTCCAACTACAATGAGCAGTTCTTC.

V usage is TRBV2 and J usage is TRBJ1-6; D not resolved. The CDR3 has 13 amino acids. Germline CDR1 and CDR2: SNHLY and FYNNEI. The ends were cut back, 8 bases at V and 0 bases at J, with 5 bases in the middle. CDR3 loop: CASRASYNSPLHF. The DNA for the CDR3 is TGTGCCAGCCGGGCCTCCTATAATTCACCCCTCCACTTT.

This chain links TRBV19 with TRBJ2-1; 7 bases match TRBD2. CDR3 size: 16 residues. The V gene's germline CDR1 is LNHDA and CDR2 SQIVND (reference sequence). V was clipped by 2 bases and J by 0 bases; unmatched bases: 4. CDR3 sequence (DNA): TGTGCCAGTAGTATACTGCTAGCGGCCTCCTACAATGAGCAGTTCTTC. It codes for CASSILLAASYNEQFF.

The chain links TRBV15 to TRBJ2-1; D gene ambiguous. Germline V gene lookup returns CDR1 LNHNV and CDR2 YYDKDF (reference sequence). The CDR3 has 14 residues. The V end lost 1 base, the J end lost 4 bases, and 8 bases lay between the germline ends. CDR3: CATSRVPGYNEQFF. CDR3 in DNA: TGTGCCACCAGCAGAGTTCCCGGTTACAATGAGCAGTTCTTC.